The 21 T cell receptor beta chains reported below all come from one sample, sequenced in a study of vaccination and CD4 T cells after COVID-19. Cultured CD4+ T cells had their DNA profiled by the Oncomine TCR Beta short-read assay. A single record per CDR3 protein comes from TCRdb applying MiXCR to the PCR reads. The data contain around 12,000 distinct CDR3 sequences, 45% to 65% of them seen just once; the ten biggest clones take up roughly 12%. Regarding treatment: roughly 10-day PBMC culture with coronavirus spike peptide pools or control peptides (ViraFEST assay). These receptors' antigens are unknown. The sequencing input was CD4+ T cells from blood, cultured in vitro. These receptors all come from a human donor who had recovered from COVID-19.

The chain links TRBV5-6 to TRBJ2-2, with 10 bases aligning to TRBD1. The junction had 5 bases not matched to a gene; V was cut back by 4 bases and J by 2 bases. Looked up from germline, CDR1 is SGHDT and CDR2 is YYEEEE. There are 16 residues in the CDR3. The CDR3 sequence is CASSAGTGVNTGELFF. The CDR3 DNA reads TGTGCCAGCAGCGCCGGGACAGGGGTTAACACCGGGGAGCTGTTTTTT.

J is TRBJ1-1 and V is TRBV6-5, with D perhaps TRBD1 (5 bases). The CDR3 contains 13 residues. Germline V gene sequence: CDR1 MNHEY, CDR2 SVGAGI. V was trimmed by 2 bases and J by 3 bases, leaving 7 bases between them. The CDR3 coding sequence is TGTGCCAGCAGTTACCCGGGGGACACTGAAGCTTTCTTT. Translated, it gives CASSYPGDTEAFF.

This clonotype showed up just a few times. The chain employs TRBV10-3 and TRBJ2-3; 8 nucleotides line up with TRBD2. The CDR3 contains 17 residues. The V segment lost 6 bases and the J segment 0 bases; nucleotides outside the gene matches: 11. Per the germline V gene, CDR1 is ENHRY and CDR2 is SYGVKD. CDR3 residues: CAIRQYGTRDSTDTQYF. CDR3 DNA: TGTGCCATCAGGCAATATGGGACTAGGGATAGCACAGATACGCAGTATTTT.

DNA of the CDR3: TGTGCCAGCAGAGGTAGAGGGGGCGGCTGGTGTGGCTACACCTTC. It is translated as CASRGRGGGWCGYTF. The V and J genes are TRBV21-1 and TRBJ1-2; TRBD1, the D gene given by the table, was not confirmed from the DNA. TRBV21-1 is shown as a pseudogene. This CDR3 region has 15 residues.

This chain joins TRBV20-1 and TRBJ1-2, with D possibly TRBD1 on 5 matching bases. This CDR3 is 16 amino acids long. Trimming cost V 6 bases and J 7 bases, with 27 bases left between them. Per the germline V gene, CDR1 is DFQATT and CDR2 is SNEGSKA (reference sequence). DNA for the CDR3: TGCAGTGCCCCCCTCAAGGGACCTGTTGTGAGTGGTGGCTACACCTTC. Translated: CSAPLKGPVVSGGYTF.

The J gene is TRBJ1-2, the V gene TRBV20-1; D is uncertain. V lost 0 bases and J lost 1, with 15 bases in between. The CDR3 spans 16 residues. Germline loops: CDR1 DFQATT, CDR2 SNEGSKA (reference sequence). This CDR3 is CSARDITRDYNYGYTF. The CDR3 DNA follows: TGCAGTGCTAGAGATATTACCAGAGATTATAACTATGGCTACACCTTC.

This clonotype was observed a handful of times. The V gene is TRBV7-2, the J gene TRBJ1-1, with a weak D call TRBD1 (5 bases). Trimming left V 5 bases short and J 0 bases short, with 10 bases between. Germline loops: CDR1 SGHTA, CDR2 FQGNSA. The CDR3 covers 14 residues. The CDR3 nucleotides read TGTGCCAGCAGCGGACAAATCATGAACACTGAAGCTTTCTTT. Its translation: CASSGQIMNTEAFF. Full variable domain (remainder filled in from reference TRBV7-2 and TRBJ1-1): GAGVSQSPSNKVTEKGKDVELRCDPISGHTALYWYRQSLGQGLEFLIYFQGNSAPDKSGLPSDRFSAERTGGSVSTLTIQRTQQEDSAVYLCASSGQIMNTEAFFGQGTRLTVV.

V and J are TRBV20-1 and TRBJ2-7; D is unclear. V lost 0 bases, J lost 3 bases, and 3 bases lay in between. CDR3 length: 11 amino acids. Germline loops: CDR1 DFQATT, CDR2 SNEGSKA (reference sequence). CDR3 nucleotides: TGCAGTGCTAGAGATCACTACGAGCAGTACTTC. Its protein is CSARDHYEQYF.

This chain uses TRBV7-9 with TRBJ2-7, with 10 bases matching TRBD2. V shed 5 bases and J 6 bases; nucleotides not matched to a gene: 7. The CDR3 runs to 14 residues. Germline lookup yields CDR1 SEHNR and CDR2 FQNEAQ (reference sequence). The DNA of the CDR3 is TGTGCCAGCAGCGTGAGCGGGAGGGTAGGCGAGCAGTACTTC. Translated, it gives CASSVSGRVGEQYF.

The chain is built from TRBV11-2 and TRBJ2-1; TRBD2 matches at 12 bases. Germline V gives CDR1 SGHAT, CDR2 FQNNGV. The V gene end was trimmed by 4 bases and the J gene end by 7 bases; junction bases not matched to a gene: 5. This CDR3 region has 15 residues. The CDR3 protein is CASSSTSGSSNEQFF. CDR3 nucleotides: TGTGCCAGCAGCTCGACTAGCGGGAGCAGTAATGAGCAGTTCTTC.

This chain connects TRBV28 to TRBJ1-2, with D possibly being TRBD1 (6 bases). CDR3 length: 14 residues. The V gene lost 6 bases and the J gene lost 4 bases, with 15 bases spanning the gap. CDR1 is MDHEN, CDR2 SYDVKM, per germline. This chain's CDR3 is CASSNPPGAYGYTF. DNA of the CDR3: TGTGCCAGCAGCAACCCCCCAGGGGCCTATGGCTACACCTTC.

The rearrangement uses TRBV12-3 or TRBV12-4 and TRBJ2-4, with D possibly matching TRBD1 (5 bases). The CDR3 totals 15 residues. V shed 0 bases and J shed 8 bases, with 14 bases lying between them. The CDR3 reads CASSLASRVTYIQYF. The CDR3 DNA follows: TGTGCCAGCAGTTTAGCCTCCAGGGTAACTTACATTCAGTACTTC.

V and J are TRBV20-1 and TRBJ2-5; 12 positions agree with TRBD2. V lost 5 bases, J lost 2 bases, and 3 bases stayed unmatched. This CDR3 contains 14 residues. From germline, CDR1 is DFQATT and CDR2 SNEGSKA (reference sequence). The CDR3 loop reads CSAWGLAGQETQYF. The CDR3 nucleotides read TGCAGTGCTTGGGGACTAGCGGGTCAAGAGACCCAGTACTTC.

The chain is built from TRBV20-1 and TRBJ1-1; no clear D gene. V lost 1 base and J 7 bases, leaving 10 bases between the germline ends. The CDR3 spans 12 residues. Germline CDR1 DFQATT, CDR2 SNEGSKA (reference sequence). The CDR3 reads CSARGAGVEAFF. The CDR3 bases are TGCAGTGCTAGAGGGGCCGGGGTTGAAGCTTTCTTT.

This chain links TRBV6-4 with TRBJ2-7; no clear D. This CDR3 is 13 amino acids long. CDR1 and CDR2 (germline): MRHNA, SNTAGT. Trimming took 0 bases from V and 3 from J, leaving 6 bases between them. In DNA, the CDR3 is TGTGCCAGCAGTGACTCTGGGCGCTACGAGCAGTACTTC. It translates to CASSDSGRYEQYF.

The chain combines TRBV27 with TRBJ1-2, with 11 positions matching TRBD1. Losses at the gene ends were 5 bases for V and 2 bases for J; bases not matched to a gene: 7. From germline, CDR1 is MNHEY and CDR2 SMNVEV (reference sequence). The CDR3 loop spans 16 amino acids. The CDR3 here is CASSPRTGGFNYGYTF. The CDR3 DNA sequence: TGTGCCAGCAGTCCACGGACAGGGGGCTTCAACTATGGCTACACCTTC.

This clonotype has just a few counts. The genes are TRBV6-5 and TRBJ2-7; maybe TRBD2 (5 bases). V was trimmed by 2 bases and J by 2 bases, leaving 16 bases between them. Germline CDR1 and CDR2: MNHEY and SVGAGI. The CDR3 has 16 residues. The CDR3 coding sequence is TGTGCCAGCAGTTACCTCCCGGAGGCCCCCACCTACGAGCAGTACTTC. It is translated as CASSYLPEAPTYEQYF.

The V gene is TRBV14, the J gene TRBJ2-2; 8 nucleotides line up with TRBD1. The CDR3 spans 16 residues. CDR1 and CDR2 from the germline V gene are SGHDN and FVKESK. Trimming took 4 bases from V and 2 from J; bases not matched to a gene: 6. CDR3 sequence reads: CASSLFGQGNTGELFF. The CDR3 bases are TGTGCCAGCAGCCTATTCGGACAGGGAAACACCGGGGAGCTGTTTTTT.

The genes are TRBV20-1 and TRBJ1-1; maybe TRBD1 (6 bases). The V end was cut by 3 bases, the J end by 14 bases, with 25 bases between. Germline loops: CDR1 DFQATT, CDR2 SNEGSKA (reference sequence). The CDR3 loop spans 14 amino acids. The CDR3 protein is CSARITIRGPGRFF. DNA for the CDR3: TGCAGTGCTAGGATTACAATCCGGGGGCCAGGCCGATTCTTT.

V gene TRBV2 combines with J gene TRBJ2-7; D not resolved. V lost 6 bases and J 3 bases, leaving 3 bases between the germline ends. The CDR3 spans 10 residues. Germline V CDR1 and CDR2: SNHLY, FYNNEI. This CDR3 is CASRHYEQYF. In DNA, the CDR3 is TGTGCCAGCAGACACTACGAGCAGTACTTC.

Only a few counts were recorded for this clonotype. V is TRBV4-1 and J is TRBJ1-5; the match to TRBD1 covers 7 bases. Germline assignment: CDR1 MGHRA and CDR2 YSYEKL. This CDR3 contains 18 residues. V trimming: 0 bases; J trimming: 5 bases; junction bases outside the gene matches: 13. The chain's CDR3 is CASSQDPNRQGRYQPQHF. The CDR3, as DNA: TGCGCCAGCAGCCAAGATCCCAATCGACAGGGCCGATATCAGCCCCAGCATTTT.